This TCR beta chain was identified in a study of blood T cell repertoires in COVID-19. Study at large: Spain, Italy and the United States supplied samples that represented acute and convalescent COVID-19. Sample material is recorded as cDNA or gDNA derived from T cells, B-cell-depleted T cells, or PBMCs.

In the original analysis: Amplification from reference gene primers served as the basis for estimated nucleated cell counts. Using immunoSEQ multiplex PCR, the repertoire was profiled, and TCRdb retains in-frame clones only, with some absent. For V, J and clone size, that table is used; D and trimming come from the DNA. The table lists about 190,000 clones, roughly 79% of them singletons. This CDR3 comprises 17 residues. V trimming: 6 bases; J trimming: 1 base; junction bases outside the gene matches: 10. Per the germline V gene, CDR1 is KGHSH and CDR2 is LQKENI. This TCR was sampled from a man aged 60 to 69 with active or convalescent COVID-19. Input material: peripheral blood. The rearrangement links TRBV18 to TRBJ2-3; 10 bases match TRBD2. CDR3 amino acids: CASSRSSGGGRTDTQYF. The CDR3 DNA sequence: TGTGCCAGCTCCCGGTCCAGCGGGGGGGGACGCACAGATACGCAGTATTTT.